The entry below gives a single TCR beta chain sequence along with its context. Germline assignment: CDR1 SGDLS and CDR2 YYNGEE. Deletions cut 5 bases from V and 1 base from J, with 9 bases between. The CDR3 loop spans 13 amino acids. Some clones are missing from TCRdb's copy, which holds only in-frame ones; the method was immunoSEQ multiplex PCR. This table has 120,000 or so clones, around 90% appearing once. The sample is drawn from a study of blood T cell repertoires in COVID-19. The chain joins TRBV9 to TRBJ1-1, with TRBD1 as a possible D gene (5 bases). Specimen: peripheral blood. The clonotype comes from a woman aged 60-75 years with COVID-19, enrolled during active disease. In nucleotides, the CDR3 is TGTGCCAGCAGAAAAGGGGAGAACACTGAAGCTTTCTTT. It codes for CASRKGENTEAFF.